This TCR beta chain was sequenced for a study of T cells in Graves' hyperthyroidism and ophthalmopathy. This clonotype was recorded at least ten times. Amplified regions were TCR beta CDR3 sequences from RNA transcripts. HTBI primers were the set used in a first-round RT-PCR of the TCR CDR3. Using its own MiXCR run on the multiplex PCR reads, TCRdb lists one record per CDR3 protein. The table shows fewer than 750,000 distinct CDR3 sequences, with under 15% occurring only once. Trimming shortened V by 3 bases and J by 9 bases, and 6 bases separated the two germline ends. This CDR3 contains 12 residues. Germline V gene data show CDR1 as SEHNR and CDR2 as FQNEAQ (reference sequence). Patients with ophthalmopathy all had a Clinical Activity Score of at least 3, a NOSPECS grade of at least 4 and duration under 3 months. In making diagnoses, clinical symptoms, serum thyroxine and TRAb, thyroid ultrasound and orbital computed tomography were all used.

The source is a middle-aged woman with Graves' ophthalmopathy. This chain links TRBV7-9 with TRBJ1-6; D gene unclear. Sequenced: blood. CDR3 DNA: TGTGCCAGCAGCTTCGATCGTTCACCCCTCCACTTT. Translated, it gives CASSFDRSPLHF.